Given below is one TCR beta chain in context. This clonotype was picked up many times. Its antigen remains unidentified. Per-nucleotide qualities are absent, and no much larger clonotype sits a single base away. V is pared back by 6 bases and J by 5 bases, with 16 bases lying between the germline termini. In the germline V gene, CDR1 corresponds to SNHLY and CDR2 to FYNNEI. Including the terminal cysteine and phenylalanine, the CDR3 comprises 14 residues. The retained sequence is limited to the CDR3, 42 bases, with the frame set at the first base. The sample is drawn from a study of regulatory T cells in long-lasting Graves disease (dated by TCRdb to the early 2020s). Regarding the research as a whole: Persistent Graves' disease meant more than 5 years of antithyroid drug treatment with TSH receptor autoantibodies that stayed positive. Persistent Graves' disease patients were compared with newly diagnosed Graves' disease patients by peripheral blood TCR sequencing and RNA sequencing. The study was conducted in China and was registered as a clinical trial. TCR sequencing covered around 13 persistent and some 20 newly diagnosed Graves' disease patients, about 35 samples in total. Persistent Graves' disease patients in the clinical cohort had taken antithyroid drugs for 8 to 12 years on average. Broad study findings and their caveats: The small sample size was acknowledged by the authors as a limitation that may reduce accuracy. Only the TCR beta chain was sequenced and analyzed. Persistent disease showed preferential use of TRBV28, TRBJ1-2 and TRBJ2-5, whereas newly diagnosed disease favored TRBV20-1 and TRBJ2-1. Because the primary lesion, thyroid tissue, could not be accessed, the study looked at peripheral blood alone. Patients with persistent disease shared more public clonotypes (approximately 2,500) than newly diagnosed patients did (approximately 1,000). Persistent Graves' disease patients showed lower TCR Shannon entropy and fewer highly expanded clones than newly diagnosed patients, suggesting clonal expansion.

Libraries were made using multiplex PCR. TCRdb names Illumina HiSeq 4000 as the instrument used. CDR3 regions were amplified by Arm-PCR with iRepertoire HTBI primers to construct TCR beta libraries. PCR products were gel purified before sequencing. In the original analysis: Gene usage analysis of CDR3 amino acid clonotypes used the roughly 60 TRBV and 14 TRBJ segments found across samples. Filtered high-quality paired reads were merged into contigs using COPE and FqMerger. Contigs were aligned with BLAST to IMGT TRBV, TRBD and TRBJ reference genes, and CDR3 was defined per IMGT. Any clonotype with a frequency above 0.1% was counted as a highly expanded clone. Repertoire diversity was measured by Shannon entropy, and V-J evenness by the Gini coefficient. A clonotype was considered public if more than one individual shared it. TCRdb reran the public reads through fastp at Q25 and MiXCR, keeping productive beta chains. All rows with the same CDR3 protein become a single entry with the most common DNA and genes. These V and J calls are TCRdb output, not the study's own analysis. The sample yields about 450,000 distinct CDR3 sequences; roughly a quarter were counted once. The leading ten clones occupy roughly 28% of the sample.

Per the publication, the time point label means: persistent/refractory GD, antithyroid drugs over 5 years with positive TRAb. RNA was extracted from PBMCs in TRIzol for both TCR sequencing and RNA sequencing. The diagnosis of Graves' disease was made according to American Thyroid Association guidelines. The patients came from an endocrinology department in Xi'an, China. Each patient gave about 8.1 milliliters of peripheral blood, collected in an EDTA anticoagulant tube. Ficoll Paque Plus density gradient separation was used to isolate PBMCs, and no further T cell sorting was performed. RNA quality was checked with an Agilent 2100 Bioanalyzer and agarose gel, and concentration with a NanoDrop 2000.

Sample: peripheral blood mononuclear cells (PBMCs), taken when the disease was refractory, from a patient treated with antithyroid drugs. The clonotype was recovered from a female donor with Graves disease. Recombination joined TRBV2 with TRBJ1-1, with no reliable assignment of the D segment. The DNA sequence is TGTGCCAGCAGCATAAAGTTACTTGGGACTGAAGCTTTCTTT. Its protein reads: CASSIKLLGTEAFF.